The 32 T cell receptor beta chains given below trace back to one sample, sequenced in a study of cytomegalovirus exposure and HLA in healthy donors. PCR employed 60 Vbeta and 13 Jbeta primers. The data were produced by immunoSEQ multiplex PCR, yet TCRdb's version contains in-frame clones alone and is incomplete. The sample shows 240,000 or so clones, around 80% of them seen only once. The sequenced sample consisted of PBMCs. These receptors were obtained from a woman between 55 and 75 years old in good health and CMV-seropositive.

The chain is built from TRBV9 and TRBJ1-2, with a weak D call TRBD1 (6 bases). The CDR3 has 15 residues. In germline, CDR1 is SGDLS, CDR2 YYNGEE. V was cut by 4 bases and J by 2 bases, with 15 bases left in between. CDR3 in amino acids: CASSPSGTFNYGYTF. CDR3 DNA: TGTGCCAGCAGCCCTTCCGGGACATTCAACTATGGCTACACCTTC.

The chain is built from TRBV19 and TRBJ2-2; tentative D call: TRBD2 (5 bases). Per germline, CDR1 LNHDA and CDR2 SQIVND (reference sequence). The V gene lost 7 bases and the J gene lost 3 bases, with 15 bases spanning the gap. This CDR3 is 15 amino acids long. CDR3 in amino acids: CASTDSAIYTGELFF. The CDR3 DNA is TGTGCCAGTACCGATAGCGCGATTTACACCGGGGAGCTGTTTTTT.

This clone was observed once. CDR3 bases: TGTGCCTGGGCCCCGGGACTAGCGGGAGGGCTGATCAAAAACATTCAGTACTTC. It specifies CAWAPGLAGGLIKNIQYF. The chain uses TRBV30 and TRBJ2-4, with 16 bases identical to TRBD2. In germline, CDR1 is GTSNPN, CDR2 SVGIG (reference sequence). This CDR3 has 18 amino acids. Losses at the gene ends were 5 bases for V and 3 bases for J; bases not matched to a gene: 10.

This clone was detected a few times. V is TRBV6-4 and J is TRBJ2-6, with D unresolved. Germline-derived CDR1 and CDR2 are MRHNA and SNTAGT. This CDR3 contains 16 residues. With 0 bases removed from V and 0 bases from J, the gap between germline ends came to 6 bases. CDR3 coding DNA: TGTGCCAGCAGTGACTCGCCCAGCTCTGGGGCCAACGTCCTGACTTTC. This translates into CASSDSPSSGANVLTF.

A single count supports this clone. CDR3 coding DNA: TGCGCCAGCAGCTTGCTACCAGGACTATCCACTAAGAGGGAGCTGTTTTTT. It codes for CASSLLPGLSTKRELFF. V gene TRBV5-1 combines with J gene TRBJ2-2; maybe TRBD2 (6 bases). This CDR3 is 17 amino acids long. The germline V gene has CDR1 SGHRS and CDR2 YFSETQ. V shed 1 base and J shed 9 bases, with 22 bases lying between them.

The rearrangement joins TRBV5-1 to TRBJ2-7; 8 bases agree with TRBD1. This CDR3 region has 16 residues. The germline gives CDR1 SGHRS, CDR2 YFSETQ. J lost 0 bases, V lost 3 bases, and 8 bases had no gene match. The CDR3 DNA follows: TGCGCCAGCAGCTGGGGGGACAGGAGCTACTCCTACGAGCAGTACTTC. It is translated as CASSWGDRSYSYEQYF. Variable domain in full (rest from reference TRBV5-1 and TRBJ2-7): KAGVTQTPRYLIKTRGQQVTLSCSPISGHRSVSWYQQTPGQGLQFLFEYFSETQRNKGNFPGRFSGRQFSNSRSEMNVSTLELGDSALYLCASSWGDRSYSYEQYFGPGTRLTVT.

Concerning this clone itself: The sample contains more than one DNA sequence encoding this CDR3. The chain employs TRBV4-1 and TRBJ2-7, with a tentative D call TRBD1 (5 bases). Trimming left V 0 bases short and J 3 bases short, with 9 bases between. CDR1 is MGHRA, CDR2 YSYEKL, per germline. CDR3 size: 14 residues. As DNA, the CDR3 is TGCGCCAGCAGCCAAGACCGGACACGCTACGAGCAGTACTTC. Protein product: CASSQDRTRYEQYF.

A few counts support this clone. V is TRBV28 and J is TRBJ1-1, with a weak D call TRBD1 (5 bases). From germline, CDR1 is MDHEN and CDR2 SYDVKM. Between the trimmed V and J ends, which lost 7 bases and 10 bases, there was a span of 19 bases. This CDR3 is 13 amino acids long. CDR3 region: CASITGGGGLAFF. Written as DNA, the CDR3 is TGTGCCAGCATCACCGGCGGGGGGGGGTTAGCTTTCTTT. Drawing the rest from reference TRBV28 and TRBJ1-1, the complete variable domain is DVKVTQSSRYLVKRTGEKVFLECVQDMDHENMFWYRQDPGLGLRLIYFSYDVKMKEKGDIPEGYSVSREKKERFSLILESASTNQTSMYLCASITGGGGLAFFGQGTRLTVV.

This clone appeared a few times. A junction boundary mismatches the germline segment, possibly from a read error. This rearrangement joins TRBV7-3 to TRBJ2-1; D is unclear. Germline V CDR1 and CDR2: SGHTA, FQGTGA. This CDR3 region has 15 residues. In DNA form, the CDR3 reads TGTGCCAGCAGCGTAACAGTCAGCTCCTACAATGAGCAGTTCTTC. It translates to CASSVTVSSYNEQFF.

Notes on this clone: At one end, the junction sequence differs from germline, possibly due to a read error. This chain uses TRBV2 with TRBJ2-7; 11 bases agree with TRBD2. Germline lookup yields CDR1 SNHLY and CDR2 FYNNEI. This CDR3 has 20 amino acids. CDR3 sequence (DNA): TGTGCCAGCAGTGAAGAGGTACTGAATCATAGCGGGAGGGCCTTGTACGAGCAGTGCTTC. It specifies CASSEEVLNHSGRALYEQCF.

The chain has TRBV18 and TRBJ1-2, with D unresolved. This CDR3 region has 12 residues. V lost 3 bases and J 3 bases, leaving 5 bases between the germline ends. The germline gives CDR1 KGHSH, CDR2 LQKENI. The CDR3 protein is CASSPTDYGYTF. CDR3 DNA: TGTGCCAGCTCACCTACTGACTATGGCTACACCTTC.

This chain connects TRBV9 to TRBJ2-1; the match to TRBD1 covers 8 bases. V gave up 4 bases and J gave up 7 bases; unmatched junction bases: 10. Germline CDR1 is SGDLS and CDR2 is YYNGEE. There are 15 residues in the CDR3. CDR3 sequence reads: CASSFFRTGRNEQFF. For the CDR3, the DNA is TGTGCCAGCAGCTTTTTTCGGACAGGGAGGAATGAGCAGTTCTTC. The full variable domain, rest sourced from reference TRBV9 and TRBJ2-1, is DSGVTQTPKHLITATGQRVTLRCSPRSGDLSVYWYQQSLDQGLQFLIQYYNGEERAKGNILERFSAQQFPDLHSELNLSSLELGDSALYFCASSFFRTGRNEQFFGPGTRLTVL.

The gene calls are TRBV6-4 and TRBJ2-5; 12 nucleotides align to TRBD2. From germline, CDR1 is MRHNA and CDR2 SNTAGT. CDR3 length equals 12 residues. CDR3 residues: CVGLAGRETQYF. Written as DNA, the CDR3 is TGTGTCGGACTAGCGGGACGTGAGACCCAGTACTTC.

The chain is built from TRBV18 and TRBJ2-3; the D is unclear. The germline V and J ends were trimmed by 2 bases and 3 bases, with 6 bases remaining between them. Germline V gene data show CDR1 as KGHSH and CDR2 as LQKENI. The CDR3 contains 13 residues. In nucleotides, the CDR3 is TGTGCCAGCTCACCAATCCGGACAGATACGCAGTATTTT. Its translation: CASSPIRTDTQYF.

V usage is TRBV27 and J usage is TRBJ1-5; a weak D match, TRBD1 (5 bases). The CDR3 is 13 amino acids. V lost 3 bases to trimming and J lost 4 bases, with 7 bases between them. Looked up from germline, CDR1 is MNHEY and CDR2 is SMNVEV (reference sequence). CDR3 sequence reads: CASSFKGNQPQHF. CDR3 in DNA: TGTGCCAGCAGTTTCAAGGGGAATCAGCCCCAGCATTTT.

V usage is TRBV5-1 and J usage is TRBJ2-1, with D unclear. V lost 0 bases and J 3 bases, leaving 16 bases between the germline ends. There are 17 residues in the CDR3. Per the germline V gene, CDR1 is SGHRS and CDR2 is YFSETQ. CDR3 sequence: CASSLVIARRNYNEQFF. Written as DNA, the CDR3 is TGCGCCAGCAGCTTGGTCATCGCCAGGCGAAACTACAATGAGCAGTTCTTC. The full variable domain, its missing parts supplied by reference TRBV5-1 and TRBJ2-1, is KAGVTQTPRYLIKTRGQQVTLSCSPISGHRSVSWYQQTPGQGLQFLFEYFSETQRNKGNFPGRFSGRQFSNSRSEMNVSTLELGDSALYLCASSLVIARRNYNEQFFGPGTRLTVL.

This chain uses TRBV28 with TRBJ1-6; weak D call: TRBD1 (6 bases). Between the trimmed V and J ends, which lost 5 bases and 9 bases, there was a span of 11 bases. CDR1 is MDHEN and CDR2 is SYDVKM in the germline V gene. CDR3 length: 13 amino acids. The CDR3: CASSPGVVSPLHF. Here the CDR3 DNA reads TGTGCCAGCAGTCCAGGGGTTGTTTCACCCCTCCACTTT.

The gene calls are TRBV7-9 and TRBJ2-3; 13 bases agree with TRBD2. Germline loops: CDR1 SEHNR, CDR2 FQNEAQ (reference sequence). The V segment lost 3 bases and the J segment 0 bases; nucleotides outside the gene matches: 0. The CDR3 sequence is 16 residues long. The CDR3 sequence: CASSLGLAGSTDTQYF. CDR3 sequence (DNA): TGTGCCAGCAGCTTGGGACTAGCGGGAAGCACAGATACGCAGTATTTT.

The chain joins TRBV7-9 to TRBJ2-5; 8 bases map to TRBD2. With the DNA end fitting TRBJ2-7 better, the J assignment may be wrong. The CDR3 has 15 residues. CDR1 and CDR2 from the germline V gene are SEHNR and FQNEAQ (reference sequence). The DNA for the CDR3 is TGTGCCAGCAGCCGTAGCGGGACGAGCTCCTACGAGCAGTACTTC. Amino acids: CASSRSGTSSYEQYF.

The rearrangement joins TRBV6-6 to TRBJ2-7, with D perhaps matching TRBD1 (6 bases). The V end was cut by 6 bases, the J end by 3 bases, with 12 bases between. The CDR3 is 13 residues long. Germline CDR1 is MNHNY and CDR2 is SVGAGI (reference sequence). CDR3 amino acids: CASSDTGLYEQYF. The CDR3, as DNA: TGTGCCAGCAGCGACACAGGGCTCTACGAGCAGTACTTC.

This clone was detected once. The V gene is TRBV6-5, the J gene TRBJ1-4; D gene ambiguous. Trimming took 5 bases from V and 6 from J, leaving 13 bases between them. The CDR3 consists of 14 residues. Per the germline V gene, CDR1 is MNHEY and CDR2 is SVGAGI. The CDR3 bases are TGTGCCAGCAGTACCGGGAGTACCGATGAAAAACTGTTTTTT. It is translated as CASSTGSTDEKLFF.

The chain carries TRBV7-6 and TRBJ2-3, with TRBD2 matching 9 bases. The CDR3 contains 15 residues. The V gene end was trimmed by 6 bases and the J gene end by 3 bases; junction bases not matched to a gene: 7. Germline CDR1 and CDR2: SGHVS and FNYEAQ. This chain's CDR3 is CASREAGGPTDTQYF. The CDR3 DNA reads TGTGCCAGCAGAGAGGCGGGAGGGCCGACAGATACGCAGTATTTT.

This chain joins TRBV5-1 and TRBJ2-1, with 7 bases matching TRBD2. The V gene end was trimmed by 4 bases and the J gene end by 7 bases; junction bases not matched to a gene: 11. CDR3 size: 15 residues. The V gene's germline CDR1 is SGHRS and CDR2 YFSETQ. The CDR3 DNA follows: TGCGCCAGCAGCCCTGGGAGCGGGGTAAGGAATGAGCAGTTCTTC. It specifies CASSPGSGVRNEQFF.

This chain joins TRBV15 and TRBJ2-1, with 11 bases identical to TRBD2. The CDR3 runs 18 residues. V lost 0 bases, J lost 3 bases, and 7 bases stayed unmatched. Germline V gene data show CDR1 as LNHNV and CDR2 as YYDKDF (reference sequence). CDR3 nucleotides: TGTGCCACCAGCAGAGAGGGATCAACTAGCGGGGGCTACAATGAGCAGTTCTTC. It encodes CATSREGSTSGGYNEQFF. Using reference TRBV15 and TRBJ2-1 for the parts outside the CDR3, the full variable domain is DAMVIQNPRYQVTQFGKPVTLSCSQTLNHNVMYWYQQKSSQAPKLLFHYYDKDFNNEADTPDNFQSRRPNTSFCFLDIRSPGLGDTAMYLCATSREGSTSGGYNEQFFGPGTRLTVL.

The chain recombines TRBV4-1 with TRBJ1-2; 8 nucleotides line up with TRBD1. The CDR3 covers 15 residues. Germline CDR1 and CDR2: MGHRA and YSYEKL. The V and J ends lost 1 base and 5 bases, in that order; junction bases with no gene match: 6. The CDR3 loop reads CASSQAGGAVYGYTF. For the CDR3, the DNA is TGCGCCAGCAGCCAAGCAGGGGGCGCAGTTTATGGCTACACCTTC.

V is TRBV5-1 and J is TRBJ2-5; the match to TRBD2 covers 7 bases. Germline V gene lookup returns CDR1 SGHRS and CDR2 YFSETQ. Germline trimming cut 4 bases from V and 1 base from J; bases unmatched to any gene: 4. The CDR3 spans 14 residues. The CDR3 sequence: CASSQTSVQETQYF. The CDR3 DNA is TGCGCCAGCAGCCAAACTAGCGTCCAAGAGACCCAGTACTTC.

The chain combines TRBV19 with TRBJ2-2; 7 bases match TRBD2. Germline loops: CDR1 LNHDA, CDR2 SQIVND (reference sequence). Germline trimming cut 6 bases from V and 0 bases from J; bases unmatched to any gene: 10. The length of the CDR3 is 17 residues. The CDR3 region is CASSRRPSGANTGELFF. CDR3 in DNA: TGTGCCAGTAGCCGACGTCCTAGCGGCGCGAACACCGGGGAGCTGTTTTTT.

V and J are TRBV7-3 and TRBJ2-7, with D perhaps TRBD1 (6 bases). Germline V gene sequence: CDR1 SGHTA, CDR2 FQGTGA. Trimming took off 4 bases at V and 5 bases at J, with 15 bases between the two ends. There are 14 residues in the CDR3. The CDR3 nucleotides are TGTGCCAGCAGCTACCGTCACGGGACAAACGAGCAGTACTTC. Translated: CASSYRHGTNEQYF.

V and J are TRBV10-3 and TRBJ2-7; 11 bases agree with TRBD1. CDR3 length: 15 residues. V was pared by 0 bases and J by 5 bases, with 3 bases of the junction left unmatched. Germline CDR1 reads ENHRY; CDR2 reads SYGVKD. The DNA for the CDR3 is TGTGCCATCAGTGAGTCGGGACAGGGGGTCCACGAGCAGTACTTC. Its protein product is CAISESGQGVHEQYF.

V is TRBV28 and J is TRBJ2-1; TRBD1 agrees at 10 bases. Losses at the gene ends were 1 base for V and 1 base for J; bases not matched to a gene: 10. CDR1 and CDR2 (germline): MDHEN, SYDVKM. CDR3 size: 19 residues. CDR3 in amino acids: CASSLYGGTGDLSYNEQFF. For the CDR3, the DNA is TGTGCCAGCAGTTTATACGGAGGGACAGGGGATTTGTCCTACAATGAGCAGTTCTTC.

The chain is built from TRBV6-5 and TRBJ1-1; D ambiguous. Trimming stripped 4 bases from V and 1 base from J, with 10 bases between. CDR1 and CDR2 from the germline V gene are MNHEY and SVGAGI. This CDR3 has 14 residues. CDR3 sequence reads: CASSSRGPNTEAFF. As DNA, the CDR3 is TGTGCCAGCAGTTCGCGCGGGCCGAACACTGAAGCTTTCTTT.

The CDR3 DNA reads as TGCGCCAGCAGCTTGGAACTAGCGAGCACAGATACGCAGTATTTT. Its translation is CASSLELASTDTQYF. V gene TRBV5-1 combines with J gene TRBJ2-3; TRBD2 agrees at 7 bases. This CDR3 contains 15 residues. J gave up 0 bases and V 0 bases, and 1 base lay outside the gene matches. From germline, CDR1 is SGHRS and CDR2 YFSETQ.